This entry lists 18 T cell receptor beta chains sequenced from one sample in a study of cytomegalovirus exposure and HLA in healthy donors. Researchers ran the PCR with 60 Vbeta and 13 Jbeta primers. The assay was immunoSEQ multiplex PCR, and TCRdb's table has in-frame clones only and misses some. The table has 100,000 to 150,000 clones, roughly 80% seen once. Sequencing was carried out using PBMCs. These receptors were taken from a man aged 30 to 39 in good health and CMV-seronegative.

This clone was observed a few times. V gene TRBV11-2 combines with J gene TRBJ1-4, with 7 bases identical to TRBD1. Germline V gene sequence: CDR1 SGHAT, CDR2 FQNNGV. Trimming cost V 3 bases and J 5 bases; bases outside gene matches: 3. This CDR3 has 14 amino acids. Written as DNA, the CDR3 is TGTGCCAGCAGCTTTCAGGGGGGAAATGAAAAACTGTTTTTT. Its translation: CASSFQGGNEKLFF. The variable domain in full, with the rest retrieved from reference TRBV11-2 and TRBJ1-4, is EAGVAQSPRYKIIEKRQSVAFWCNPISGHATLYWYQQILGQGPKLLIQFQNNGVVDDSQLPKDRFSAERLKGVDSTLKIQPAKLEDSAVYLCASSFQGGNEKLFFGSGTQLSVL.

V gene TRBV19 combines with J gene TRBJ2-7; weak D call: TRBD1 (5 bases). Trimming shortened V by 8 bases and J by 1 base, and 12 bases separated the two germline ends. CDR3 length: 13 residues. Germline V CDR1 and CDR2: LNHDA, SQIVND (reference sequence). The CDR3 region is CASGLGPSYEQYF. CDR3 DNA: TGTGCCAGTGGTCTGGGGCCTTCCTACGAGCAGTACTTC.

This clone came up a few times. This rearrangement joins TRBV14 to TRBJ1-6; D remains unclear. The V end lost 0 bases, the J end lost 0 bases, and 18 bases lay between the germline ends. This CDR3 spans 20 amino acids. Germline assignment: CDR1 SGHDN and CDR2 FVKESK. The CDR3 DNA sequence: TGTGCCAGCAGCCAAGATACCAGCGGGATGCAAAGCTCCTATAATTCACCCCTCCACTTT. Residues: CASSQDTSGMQSSYNSPLHF.

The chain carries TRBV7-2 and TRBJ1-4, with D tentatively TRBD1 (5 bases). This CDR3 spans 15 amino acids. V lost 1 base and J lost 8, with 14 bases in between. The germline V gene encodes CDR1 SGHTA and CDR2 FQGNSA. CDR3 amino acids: CASSLVWGGGEKLFF. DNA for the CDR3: TGTGCCAGCAGCTTAGTGTGGGGGGGAGGGGAAAAACTGTTTTTT.

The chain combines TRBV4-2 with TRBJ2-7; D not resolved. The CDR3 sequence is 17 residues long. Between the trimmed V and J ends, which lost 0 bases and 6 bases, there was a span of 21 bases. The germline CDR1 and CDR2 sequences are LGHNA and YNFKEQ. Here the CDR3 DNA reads TGTGCCAGCAGCCAAGATACGGTAGAAACACAGACGGCCGAGCAGTACTTC. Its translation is CASSQDTVETQTAEQYF.

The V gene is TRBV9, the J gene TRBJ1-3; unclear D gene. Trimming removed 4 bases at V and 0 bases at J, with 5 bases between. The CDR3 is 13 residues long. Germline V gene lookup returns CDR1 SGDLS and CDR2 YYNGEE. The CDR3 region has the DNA TGTGCCAGCAGCCCGTACTCTGGAAACACCATATATTTT. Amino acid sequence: CASSPYSGNTIYF.

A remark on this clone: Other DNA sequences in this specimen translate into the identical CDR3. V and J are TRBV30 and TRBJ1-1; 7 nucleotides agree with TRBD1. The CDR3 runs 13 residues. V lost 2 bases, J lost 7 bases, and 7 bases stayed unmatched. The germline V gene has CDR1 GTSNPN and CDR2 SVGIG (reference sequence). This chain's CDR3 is CAWSRDSSSEAFF. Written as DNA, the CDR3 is TGTGCCTGGAGTCGGGACAGTTCGAGTGAAGCTTTCTTT.

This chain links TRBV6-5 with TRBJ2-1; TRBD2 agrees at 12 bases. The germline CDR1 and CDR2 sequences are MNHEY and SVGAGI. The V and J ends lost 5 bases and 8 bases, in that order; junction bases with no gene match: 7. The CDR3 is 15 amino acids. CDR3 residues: CASSPSSGRAYEQFF. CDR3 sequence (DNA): TGTGCCAGCAGTCCTTCTAGCGGGAGGGCCTATGAGCAGTTCTTC.

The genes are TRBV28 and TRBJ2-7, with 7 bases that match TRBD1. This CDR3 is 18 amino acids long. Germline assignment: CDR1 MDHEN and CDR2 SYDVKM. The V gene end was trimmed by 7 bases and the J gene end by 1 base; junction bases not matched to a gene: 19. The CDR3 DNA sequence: TGTGCCAGCAATAGATTTGGGACAGTGGGATCTTCTTCCTACGAGCAGTACTTC. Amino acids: CASNRFGTVGSSSYEQYF. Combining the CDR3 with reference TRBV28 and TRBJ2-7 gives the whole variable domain DVKVTQSSRYLVKRTGEKVFLECVQDMDHENMFWYRQDPGLGLRLIYFSYDVKMKEKGDIPEGYSVSREKKERFSLILESASTNQTSMYLCASNRFGTVGSSSYEQYFGPGTRLTVT.

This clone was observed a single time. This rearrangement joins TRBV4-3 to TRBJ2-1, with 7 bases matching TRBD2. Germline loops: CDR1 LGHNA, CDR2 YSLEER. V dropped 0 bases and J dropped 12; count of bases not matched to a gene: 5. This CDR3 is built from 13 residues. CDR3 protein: CASSQDTPGGQFF. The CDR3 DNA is TGCGCCAGCAGCCAAGATACCCCGGGGGGGCAGTTCTTC.

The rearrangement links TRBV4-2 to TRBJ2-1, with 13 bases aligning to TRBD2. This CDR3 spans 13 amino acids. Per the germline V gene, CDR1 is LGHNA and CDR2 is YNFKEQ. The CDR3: CAAAGTSGDEQFF. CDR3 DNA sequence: TGTGCAGCTGCCGGGACTAGCGGGGATGAGCAGTTCTTC.

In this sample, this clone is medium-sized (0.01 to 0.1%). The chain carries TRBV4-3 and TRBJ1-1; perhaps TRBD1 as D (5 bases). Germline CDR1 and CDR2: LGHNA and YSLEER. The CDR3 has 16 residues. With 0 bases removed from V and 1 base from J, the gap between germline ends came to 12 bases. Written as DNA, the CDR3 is TGCGCCAGCAGCCAAGATGTTTGGGGCAGGAACACTGAAGCTTTCTTT. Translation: CASSQDVWGRNTEAFF.

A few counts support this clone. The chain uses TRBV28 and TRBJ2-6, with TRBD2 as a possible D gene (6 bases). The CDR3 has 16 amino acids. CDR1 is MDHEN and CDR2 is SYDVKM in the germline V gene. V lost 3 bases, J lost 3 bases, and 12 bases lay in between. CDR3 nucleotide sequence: TGTGCCAGCAGTTTTAACCTGGGAGGTGGGGCCAACGTCCTGACTTTC. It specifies CASSFNLGGGANVLTF.

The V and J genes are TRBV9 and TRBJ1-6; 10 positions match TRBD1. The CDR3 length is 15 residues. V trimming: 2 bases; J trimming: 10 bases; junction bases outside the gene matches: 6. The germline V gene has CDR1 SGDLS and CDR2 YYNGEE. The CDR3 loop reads CASSVDRGRLSPLHF. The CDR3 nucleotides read TGTGCCAGCAGCGTCGACAGGGGGCGCCTCTCACCCCTCCACTTT.

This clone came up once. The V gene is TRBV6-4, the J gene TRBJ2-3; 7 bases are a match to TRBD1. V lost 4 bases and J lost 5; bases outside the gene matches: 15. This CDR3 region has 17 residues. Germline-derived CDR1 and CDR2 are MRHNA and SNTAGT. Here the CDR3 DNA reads TGTGCCAGCAGTGGGGGAACCCCGGGACAGATTGGAGATACGCAGTATTTT. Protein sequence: CASSGGTPGQIGDTQYF.

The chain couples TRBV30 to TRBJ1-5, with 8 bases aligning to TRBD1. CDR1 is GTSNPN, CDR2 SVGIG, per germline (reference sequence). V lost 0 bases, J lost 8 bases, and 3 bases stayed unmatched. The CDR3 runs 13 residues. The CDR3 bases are TGTGCCTGGAGTGTACAGGGACAGGAGCCCCAGCATTTT. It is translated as CAWSVQGQEPQHF.

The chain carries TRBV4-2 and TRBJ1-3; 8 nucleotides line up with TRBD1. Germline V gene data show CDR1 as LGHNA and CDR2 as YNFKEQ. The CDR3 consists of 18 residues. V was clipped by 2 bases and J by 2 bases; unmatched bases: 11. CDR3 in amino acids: CASSQTRGQVLTGNTIYF. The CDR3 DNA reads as TGTGCCAGCAGCCAAACGAGGGGACAGGTCCTCACTGGAAACACCATATATTTT.

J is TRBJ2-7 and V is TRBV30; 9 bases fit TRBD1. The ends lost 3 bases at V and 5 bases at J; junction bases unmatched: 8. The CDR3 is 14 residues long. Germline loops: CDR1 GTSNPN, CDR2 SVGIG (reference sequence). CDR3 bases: TGTGCCTGGAGGGCGGACAGGGGTCGAGACGAGCAGTACTTC. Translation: CAWRADRGRDEQYF.